The 28 T cell receptor beta chains below all came from one sample that was sequenced in a study of blood T cell repertoires in COVID-19. Generated by immunoSEQ multiplex PCR, the TCRdb table keeps only in-frame clones and is missing some. This table holds fewer than 50,000 clones, around 78% found once. Sequenced sample: peripheral blood. The receptors shown here come from a human donor in a cohort sampled during active COVID-19.

V usage is TRBV11-2 and J usage is TRBJ1-2; D not resolved. This CDR3 has 14 amino acids. V was pared by 4 bases and J by 0 bases, with 9 bases between. The germline gives CDR1 SGHAT, CDR2 FQNNGV. CDR3: CASSSSTANYGYTF. CDR3 sequence (DNA): TGTGCCAGCAGCTCGTCAACAGCTAACTATGGCTACACCTTC.

The CDR3 protein is CASSPQTGQKTEAFF. The CDR3 DNA sequence: TGTGCCAGCAGCCCTCAGACAGGGCAGAAAACTGAAGCTTTCTTT. V gene TRBV4-2 combines with J gene TRBJ1-1, with 7 bases that match TRBD1. This CDR3 has 15 residues. In germline, CDR1 is LGHNA, CDR2 YNFKEQ. The junction had 10 bases not matched to a gene; V was cut back by 4 bases and J by 5 bases.

The V call is TRBV5-3, the J call TRBJ1-2; D is perhaps TRBD1 (6 bases). TRBV5-3 is placed among ORFs of uncertain function. V was pared by 0 bases and J by 2 bases, with 8 bases between. This CDR3 region has 14 residues. CDR3 coding DNA: TGTGCCAGAAGCTTGGTCAGGGGAAACTATGGCTACACCTTC. It translates to CARSLVRGNYGYTF.

The rearrangement links TRBV5-6 to TRBJ1-6, with no clear D. Per the germline V gene, CDR1 is SGHDT and CDR2 is YYEEEE. The CDR3 totals 13 residues. Trimming shortened V by 0 bases and J by 5 bases, and 3 bases separated the two germline ends. CDR3 nucleotides: TGTGCCAGCAGCTTGGCCAATAATTCACCCCTCCACTTT. This translates into CASSLANNSPLHF.

The chain combines TRBV18 with TRBJ2-1, with D perhaps matching TRBD2 (5 bases). V shed 2 bases and J shed 4 bases, with 12 bases lying between them. Germline CDR1 and CDR2: KGHSH and LQKENI. The CDR3 has 15 residues. The DNA of the CDR3 is TGTGCCAGCTCACCAACGGTGACTACGTACAATGAGCAGTTCTTC. Amino acids: CASSPTVTTYNEQFF.

This sequence joins TRBV6-2 or TRBV6-3 and TRBJ2-7; D gene uncertain. This CDR3 has 15 amino acids. Germline V gene lookup returns CDR1 MNHEY and CDR2 SVGEGT. Trimming stripped 0 bases from V and 4 bases from J, with 13 bases between. CDR3 region: CASSYSRKAHYEQYF. The CDR3, as DNA: TGTGCCAGCAGTTACTCGCGTAAAGCGCATTACGAGCAGTACTTC.

CDR3 coding DNA: TGCGCCAGCAGCCAAGCCCCGGGGGAGGCCTATGGCTACACCTTC. Translation gives CASSQAPGEAYGYTF. This chain uses TRBV4-3 with TRBJ1-2; D perhaps matches TRBD1 (5 bases). CDR1 and CDR2 from the germline V gene are LGHNA and YSLEER. The germline V and J ends were trimmed by 1 base and 4 bases, with 13 bases remaining between them. This CDR3 is built from 15 residues.

The gene calls are TRBV19 and TRBJ1-2, with 10 bases lining up with TRBD1. After removal of 5 bases from V and 8 bases from J, the junction contained 8 bases not matched to a gene. The CDR3 sequence is 14 residues long. The V gene's germline CDR1 is LNHDA and CDR2 SQIVND (reference sequence). In DNA form, the CDR3 reads TGTGCCAGTAGTTATGACAGGGGGCGAGGAGGCTACACCTTC. This codes for CASSYDRGRGGYTF.

The rearrangement joins TRBV7-6 to TRBJ1-1; 7 bases line up with TRBD1. The J segment lost 5 bases and the V segment lost 5 bases, leaving 11 bases of the junction unmatched. Germline V gene data show CDR1 as SGHVS and CDR2 as FNYEAQ. This CDR3 region has 15 residues. The CDR3 loop is CASSGPGGRETEAFF. The CDR3 DNA reads TGTGCCAGCAGCGGGCCAGGGGGAAGGGAGACTGAAGCTTTCTTT. Combining the CDR3 with reference TRBV7-6 and TRBJ1-1 gives the whole variable domain GAGVSQSPRYKVTKRGQDVALRCDPISGHVSLYWYRQALGQGPEFLTYFNYEAQQDKSGLPNDRFSAERPEGSISTLTIQRTEQRDSAMYRCASSGPGGRETEAFFGQGTRLTVV.

As DNA, the CDR3 is TGTGCCAGCAGCTTATGGGGGCCTAATGAAAAACTGTTTTTT. It specifies CASSLWGPNEKLFF. The chain links TRBV11-2 to TRBJ1-4, with D maybe TRBD1 (6 bases). V lost 2 bases and J lost 3, with 7 bases in between. Looked up from germline, CDR1 is SGHAT and CDR2 is FQNNGV. The CDR3 runs 14 residues.

V and J are TRBV2 and TRBJ2-2; 8 bases align to TRBD1. The CDR3 length is 15 residues. V shed 8 bases, J shed 6 bases, and the junction held 11 bases outside the gene matches. Germline CDR1 SNHLY, CDR2 FYNNEI. The CDR3: CASLLTTGAAGELFF. DNA of the CDR3: TGTGCCAGCCTGCTGACGACAGGGGCGGCCGGGGAGCTGTTTTTT.

This chain joins TRBV7-2 and TRBJ2-7; D ambiguous. The CDR3 extends over 14 amino acids. Trimming left V 0 bases short and J 1 base short, with 7 bases between. Germline V gene data show CDR1 as SGHTA and CDR2 as FQGNSA. The CDR3 region has the DNA TGTGCCAGCAGCTTAGCTTCTAGTTCCTACGAGCAGTACTTC. Translated, it gives CASSLASSSYEQYF. Supplemented by reference TRBV7-2 and TRBJ2-7, the full variable domain reads GAGVSQSPSNKVTEKGKDVELRCDPISGHTALYWYRQSLGQGLEFLIYFQGNSAPDKSGLPSDRFSAERTGGSVSTLTIQRTQQEDSAVYLCASSLASSSYEQYFGPGTRLTVT.

The CDR3 DNA follows: TGTGCCAGCAGCGCAGTCAACGGGACAGAGGCCTACGAGCAGTACTTC. It translates to CASSAVNGTEAYEQYF. J is TRBJ2-7 and V is TRBV9; TRBD1 matches 7 bases. There are 16 residues in the CDR3. Germline V gene sequence: CDR1 SGDLS, CDR2 YYNGEE. Trimming cost V 3 bases and J 2 bases; bases outside gene matches: 11. Complete variable domain (other parts from reference TRBV9 and TRBJ2-7): DSGVTQTPKHLITATGQRVTLRCSPRSGDLSVYWYQQSLDQGLQFLIQYYNGEERAKGNILERFSAQQFPDLHSELNLSSLELGDSALYFCASSAVNGTEAYEQYFGPGTRLTVT.

V is TRBV19 and J is TRBJ2-7; 10 bases are a match to TRBD1. CDR3 length: 14 amino acids. After removal of 1 base from V and 6 bases from J, the junction contained 3 bases not matched to a gene. Germline V gene sequence: CDR1 LNHDA, CDR2 SQIVND (reference sequence). The CDR3 DNA sequence: TGTGCCAGTAGTATAGGACAGGGGGCTGGCGAGCAGTACTTC. This encodes CASSIGQGAGEQYF. The full variable domain, rest sourced from reference TRBV19 and TRBJ2-7, is DGGITQSPKYLFRKEGQNVTLSCEQNLNHDAMYWYRQDPGQGLRLIYYSQIVNDFQKGDIAEGYSVSREKKESFPLTVTSAQKNPTAFYLCASSIGQGAGEQYFGPGTRLTVT.

The chain employs TRBV6-6 and TRBJ2-1; TRBD2 matches at 8 bases. There are 15 residues in the CDR3. Germline-derived CDR1 and CDR2 are MNHNY and SVGAGI (reference sequence). The J segment lost 4 bases and the V segment lost 0 bases, leaving 2 bases of the junction unmatched. The CDR3 DNA reads as TGTGCCAGCAGTTACTCGGGACTAGATTACAATGAGCAGTTCTTC. It encodes CASSYSGLDYNEQFF.

This clone occurred a few times. The chain is built from TRBV3-1 (or the pseudogene TRBV3-2) and TRBJ2-7; 10 bases map to TRBD1. The CDR3 loop spans 14 amino acids. Germline V CDR1 and CDR2: LGHDT, YNNKEL (reference sequence). The junction had 2 bases not matched to a gene; V was cut back by 4 bases and J by 2 bases. The CDR3: CASSPGTGAYEQYF. In DNA, the CDR3 is TGTGCCAGCAGCCCCGGGACAGGGGCCTACGAGCAGTACTTC.

The chain couples TRBV16 to TRBJ1-3; no clear D gene. The V and J ends lost 2 bases and 0 bases respectively, with 11 bases between them. This CDR3 contains 16 residues. Germline V CDR1 and CDR2: KGHSY, FQNENV. The DNA of the CDR3 is TGTGCCAGCAGCCAAGACTTAGGATACTCTGGAAACACCATATATTTT. This codes for CASSQDLGYSGNTIYF.

This clone was observed a single time. The rearrangement joins TRBV4-2 to TRBJ2-1, with 7 positions matching TRBD1. Unmatched junction bases numbered 4, after V lost 4 bases and J lost 7 bases. This CDR3 comprises 13 residues. The germline V gene encodes CDR1 LGHNA and CDR2 YNFKEQ. This CDR3 reads CASSRTGENEQFF. CDR3 coding DNA: TGTGCCAGCAGCCGAACAGGGGAGAATGAGCAGTTCTTC.

The chain carries TRBV15 and TRBJ1-6, with 7 bases matching TRBD1. The CDR3 extends over 14 amino acids. With V trimmed by 4 bases and J by 7 bases, 4 bases remained unmatched. Per the germline V gene, CDR1 is LNHNV and CDR2 is YYDKDF (reference sequence). The CDR3 DNA reads TGTGCCACCAGCAAGGAGGGGGCGAATTCACCCCTCCACTTT. This translates into CATSKEGANSPLHF.

This clone has only a few counts. This chain joins TRBV5-6 and TRBJ2-2; 7 nucleotides line up with TRBD2. Germline assignment: CDR1 SGHDT and CDR2 YYEEEE. The length of the CDR3 is 14 residues. Unmatched junction bases numbered 3, after V lost 0 bases and J lost 7 bases. CDR3 nucleotide sequence: TGTGCCAGCAGCTTGGGACTAGCTGGCGGGGAGCTGTTTTTT. Translated, it gives CASSLGLAGGELFF.

The rearrangement uses TRBV7-9 and TRBJ1-1; D is possibly TRBD1 (6 bases). CDR1 is SEHNR and CDR2 is FQNEAQ in the germline V gene (reference sequence). V dropped 5 bases and J dropped 10 bases, with 14 bases sitting between them. The CDR3 is 12 residues long. Here the CDR3 DNA reads TGTGCCAGCAGCGTACAGGGCTTGGGAGCTTTCTTT. Protein sequence: CASSVQGLGAFF.

The rearrangement uses TRBV7-2 and TRBJ2-7; D is perhaps TRBD1 (6 bases). With 7 bases removed from V and 7 bases from J, the gap between germline ends came to 20 bases. Germline V gene sequence: CDR1 SGHTA, CDR2 FQGNSA. The CDR3 is 14 residues long. CDR3 nucleotides: TGTGCCAGCACAGTTAGGTCACAGGGTGCTGAGCAGTACTTC. As protein: CASTVRSQGAEQYF.

This CDR3 reads CATSGAQETQYF. The CDR3 region has the DNA TGTGCCACCTCAGGGGCCCAAGAGACCCAGTACTTC. The chain has TRBV10-3 and TRBJ2-5; D perhaps matches TRBD1 (6 bases). V was pared by 10 bases and J by 1 base, with 10 bases between. The CDR3 is made up of 12 amino acids. Germline V gene lookup returns CDR1 ENHRY and CDR2 SYGVKD.

In DNA form, the CDR3 reads TGCGCCAGCAGCCGGCAGACAGGGGACGAGCAGTACTTC. This translates into CASSRQTGDEQYF. This sequence joins TRBV4-3 and TRBJ2-7, with 8 nucleotides matching TRBD1. The germline V gene has CDR1 LGHNA and CDR2 YSLEER. The V gene end was trimmed by 4 bases and the J gene end by 5 bases; junction bases not matched to a gene: 4. The CDR3 has 13 amino acids.

V gene TRBV19 combines with J gene TRBJ2-1; 7 nucleotides line up with TRBD2. The CDR3 is 15 amino acids. CDR1 is LNHDA and CDR2 is SQIVND in the germline V gene (reference sequence). Trimming took 1 base from V and 6 from J; bases not matched to a gene: 6. The CDR3 sequence: CASSIAPSGGNEQFF. Here the CDR3 DNA reads TGTGCCAGTAGTATAGCGCCCTCGGGAGGCAATGAGCAGTTCTTC. Based on the CDR3 plus reference TRBV19 and TRBJ2-1, the full variable domain is DGGITQSPKYLFRKEGQNVTLSCEQNLNHDAMYWYRQDPGQGLRLIYYSQIVNDFQKGDIAEGYSVSREKKESFPLTVTSAQKNPTAFYLCASSIAPSGGNEQFFGPGTRLTVL.

Here the CDR3 reads CASSSRTSGGLTYEQYF. CDR3 sequence (DNA): TGTGCCAGCAGTTCCAGGACTAGCGGGGGGTTAACCTACGAGCAGTACTTC. J is TRBJ2-7 and V is TRBV27; 14 positions match TRBD2. CDR1 and CDR2 from the germline V gene are MNHEY and SMNVEV (reference sequence). The CDR3 is made up of 17 amino acids. Trimming at V came to 4 bases and at J to 2 bases, leaving 7 bases not matched to a gene.

The V gene is TRBV4-1, the J gene TRBJ2-7, with 8 nucleotides matching TRBD2. Germline values: CDR1 MGHRA, CDR2 YSYEKL. After removal of 0 bases from V and 4 bases from J, the junction contained 14 bases not matched to a gene. The CDR3 contains 18 residues. CDR3 residues: CASSQDRGAAGVVYEQYF. The CDR3 bases are TGCGCCAGCAGCCAAGATCGAGGAGCAGCGGGGGTTGTGTACGAGCAGTACTTC.

This chain links TRBV6-5 with TRBJ2-6; possibly TRBD1 for D (6 bases). From germline, CDR1 is MNHEY and CDR2 SVGAGI. With 6 bases removed from V and 0 bases from J, the gap between germline ends came to 9 bases. CDR3 length equals 15 residues. The CDR3 here is CASRTGSSGANVLTF. In DNA, the CDR3 is TGTGCCAGCAGAACAGGGTCCTCTGGGGCCAACGTCCTGACTTTC.